The sequence of this TCR beta chain was determined in a study of cytomegalovirus exposure and HLA in healthy donors. The PCR had 60 Vbeta and 13 Jbeta primers. The assay was immunoSEQ multiplex PCR, and TCRdb's table has in-frame clones only and misses some. The data hold approximately 80,000 clones, with roughly 70% observed a single time. The CDR3 has 13 amino acids. The germline gives CDR1 SGHAT, CDR2 FQDESV (reference sequence). Trimming removed 2 bases at V and 1 base at J, with 3 bases between. This clone was picked up a small number of times. The sample comprised PBMCs. The sequence came from a man aged 30 to 39 in good health and CMV-seropositive. The V gene is TRBV11-1, the J gene TRBJ1-3; D is undetermined. The CDR3 coding sequence is TGTGCCAGCAGCTTATCTTCTGGAAACACCATATATTTT. Encoded protein: CASSLSSGNTIYF.